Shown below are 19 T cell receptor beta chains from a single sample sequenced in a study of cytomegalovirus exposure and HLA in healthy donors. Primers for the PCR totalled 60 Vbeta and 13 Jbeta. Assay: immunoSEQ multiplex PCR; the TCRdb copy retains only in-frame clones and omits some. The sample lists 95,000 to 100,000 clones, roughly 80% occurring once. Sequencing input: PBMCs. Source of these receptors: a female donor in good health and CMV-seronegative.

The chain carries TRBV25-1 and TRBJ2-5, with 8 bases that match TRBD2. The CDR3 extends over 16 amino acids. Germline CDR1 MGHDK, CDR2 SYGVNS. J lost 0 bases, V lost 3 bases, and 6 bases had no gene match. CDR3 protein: CASSDMLAGNQETQYF. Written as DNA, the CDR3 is TGTGCCAGCAGTGATATGTTAGCGGGGAACCAAGAGACCCAGTACTTC. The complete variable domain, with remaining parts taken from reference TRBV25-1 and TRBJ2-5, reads EADIYQTPRYLVIGTGKKITLECSQTMGHDKMYWYQQDPGMELHLIHYSYGVNSTEKGDLSSESTVSRIRTEHFPLTLESARPSHTSQYLCASSDMLAGNQETQYFGPGTRLLVL.

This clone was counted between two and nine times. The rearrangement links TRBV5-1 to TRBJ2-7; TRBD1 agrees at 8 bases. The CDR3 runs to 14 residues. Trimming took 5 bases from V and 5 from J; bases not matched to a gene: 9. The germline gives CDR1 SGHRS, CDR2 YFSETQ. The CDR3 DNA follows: TGCGCCAGCAGGGACAGGGTTCCCTGGGACGAGCAGTACTTC. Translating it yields CASRDRVPWDEQYF.

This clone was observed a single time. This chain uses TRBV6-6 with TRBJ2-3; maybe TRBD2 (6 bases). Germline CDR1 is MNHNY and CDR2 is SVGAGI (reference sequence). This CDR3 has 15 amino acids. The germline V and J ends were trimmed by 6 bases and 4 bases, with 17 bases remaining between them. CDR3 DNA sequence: TGTGCCAGCAGCGGCGGGGTAAATGGCGCAGATACGCAGTATTTT. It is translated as CASSGGVNGADTQYF.

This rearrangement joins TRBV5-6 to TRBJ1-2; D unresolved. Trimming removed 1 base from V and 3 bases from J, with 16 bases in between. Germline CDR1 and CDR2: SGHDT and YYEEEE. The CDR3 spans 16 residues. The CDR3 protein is CASSLIVARQYYGYTF. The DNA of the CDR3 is TGTGCCAGCAGCTTGATTGTAGCGCGACAATACTATGGCTACACCTTC.

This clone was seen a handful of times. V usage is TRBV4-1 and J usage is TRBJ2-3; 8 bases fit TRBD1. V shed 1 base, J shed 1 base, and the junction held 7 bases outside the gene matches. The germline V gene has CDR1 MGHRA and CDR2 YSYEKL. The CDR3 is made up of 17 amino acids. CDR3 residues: CASSQAGTGRGTDTQYF. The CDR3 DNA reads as TGCGCCAGCAGCCAAGCCGGGACAGGCCGGGGCACAGATACGCAGTATTTT.

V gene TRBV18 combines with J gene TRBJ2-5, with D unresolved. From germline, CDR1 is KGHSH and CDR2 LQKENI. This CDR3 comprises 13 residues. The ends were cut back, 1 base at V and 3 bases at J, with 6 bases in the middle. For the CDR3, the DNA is TGTGCCAGCTCACCACGAACTGAAGAGACCCAGTACTTC. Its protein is CASSPRTEETQYF.

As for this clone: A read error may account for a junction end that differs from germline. CDR3 residues: CSSSLPLEKLFF. CDR3 DNA sequence: TGTTCCAGCAGCTTACCCTTGGAAAAACTGTTTTTT. The chain carries TRBV7-9 and TRBJ1-4; D remains unclear. The CDR3 is 12 amino acids. The germline V gene has CDR1 SEHNR and CDR2 FQNEAQ (reference sequence).

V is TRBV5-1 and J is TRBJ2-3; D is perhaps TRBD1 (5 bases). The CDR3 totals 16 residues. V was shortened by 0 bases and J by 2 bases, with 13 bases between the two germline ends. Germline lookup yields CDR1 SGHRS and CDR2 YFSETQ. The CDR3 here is CASSLVLGHLTDTQYF. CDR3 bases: TGCGCCAGCAGCTTGGTTCTCGGACACCTCACAGATACGCAGTATTTT.

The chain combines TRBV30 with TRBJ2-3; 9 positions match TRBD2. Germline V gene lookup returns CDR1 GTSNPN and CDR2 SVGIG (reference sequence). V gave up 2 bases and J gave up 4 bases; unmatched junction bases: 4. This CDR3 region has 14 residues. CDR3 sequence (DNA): TGTGCCTGGAGTAGAGTAGCGGGGGCAGATACGCAGTATTTT. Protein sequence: CAWSRVAGADTQYF.

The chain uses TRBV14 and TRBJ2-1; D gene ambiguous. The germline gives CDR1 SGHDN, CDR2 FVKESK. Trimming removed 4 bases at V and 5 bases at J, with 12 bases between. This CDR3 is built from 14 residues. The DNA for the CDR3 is TGTGCCAGCAGCCCTAGGTATTTGAACAATGAGCAGTTCTTC. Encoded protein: CASSPRYLNNEQFF.

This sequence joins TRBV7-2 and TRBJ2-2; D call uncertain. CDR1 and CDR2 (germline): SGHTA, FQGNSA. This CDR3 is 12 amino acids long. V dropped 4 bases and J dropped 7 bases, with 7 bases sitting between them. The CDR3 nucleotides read TGTGCCAGCAGCTCTAGTGTCGGGGAGCTGTTTTTT. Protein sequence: CASSSSVGELFF.

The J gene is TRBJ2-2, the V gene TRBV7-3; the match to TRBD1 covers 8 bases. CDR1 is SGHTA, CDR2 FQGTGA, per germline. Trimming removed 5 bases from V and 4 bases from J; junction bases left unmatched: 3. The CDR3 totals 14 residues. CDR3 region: CASSTTGGTGELFF. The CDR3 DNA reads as TGTGCCAGCAGCACAACAGGGGGCACCGGGGAGCTGTTTTTT.

This chain's CDR3 is CASSPTPGYTMNTEAFF. For the CDR3, the DNA is TGTGCCAGCAGTCCGACTCCAGGGTATACGATGAACACTGAAGCTTTCTTT. The rearrangement uses TRBV28 and TRBJ1-1, with D possibly matching TRBD1 (5 bases). Germline CDR1 MDHEN, CDR2 SYDVKM. The CDR3 has 17 residues. Deletions cut 5 bases from V and 0 bases from J, with 19 bases between.

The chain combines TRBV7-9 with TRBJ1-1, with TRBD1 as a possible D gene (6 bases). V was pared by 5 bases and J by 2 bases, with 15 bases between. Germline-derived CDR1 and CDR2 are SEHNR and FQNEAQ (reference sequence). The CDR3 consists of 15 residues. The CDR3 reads CASSHTGTPNTEAFF. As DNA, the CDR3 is TGTGCCAGCAGCCACACCGGGACACCAAACACTGAAGCTTTCTTT.

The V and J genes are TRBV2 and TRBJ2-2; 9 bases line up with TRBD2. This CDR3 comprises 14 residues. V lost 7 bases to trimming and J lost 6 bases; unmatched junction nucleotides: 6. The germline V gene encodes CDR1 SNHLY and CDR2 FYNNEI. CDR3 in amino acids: CASKGGGGAGELFF. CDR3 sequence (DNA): TGTGCCAGCAAGGGCGGGGGGGGCGCCGGGGAGCTGTTTTTT.

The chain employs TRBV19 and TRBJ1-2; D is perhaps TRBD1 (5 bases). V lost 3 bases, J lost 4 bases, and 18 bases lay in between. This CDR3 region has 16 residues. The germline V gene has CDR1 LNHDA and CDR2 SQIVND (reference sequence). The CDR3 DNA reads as TGTGCCAGTAGTATGTTCCAGGGAATACCTGTCTATGGCTACACCTTC. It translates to CASSMFQGIPVYGYTF.

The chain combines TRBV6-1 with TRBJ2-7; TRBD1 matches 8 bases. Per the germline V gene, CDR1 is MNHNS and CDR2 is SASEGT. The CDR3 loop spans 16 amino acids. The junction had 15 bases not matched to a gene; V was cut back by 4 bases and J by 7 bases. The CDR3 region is CASSAFIRDRTPEQYF. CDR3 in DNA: TGTGCCAGCAGTGCCTTTATCCGGGACAGGACCCCAGAGCAGTACTTC.

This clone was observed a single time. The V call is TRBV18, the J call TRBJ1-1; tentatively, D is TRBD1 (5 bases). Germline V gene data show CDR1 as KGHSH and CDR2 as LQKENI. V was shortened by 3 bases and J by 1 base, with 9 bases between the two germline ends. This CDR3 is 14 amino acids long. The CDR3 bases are TGTGCCAGCTCACCGGACAACCCGAACACTGAAGCTTTCTTT. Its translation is CASSPDNPNTEAFF.

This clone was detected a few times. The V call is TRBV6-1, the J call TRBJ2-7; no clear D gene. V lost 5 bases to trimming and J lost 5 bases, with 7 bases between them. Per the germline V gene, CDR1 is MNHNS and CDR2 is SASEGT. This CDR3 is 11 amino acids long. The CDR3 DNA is TGTGCCAGCAGTTTCACTAACGAGCAGTACTTC. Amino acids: CASSFTNEQYF.